The TCR beta chain described here comes from a study of blood T cell repertoires in COVID-19. Across the study: Sites in the United States, Italy and Spain provided acute and convalescent COVID-19 samples. In each case, the material was cDNA or gDNA derived from T cells, B-cell-depleted T cells, or PBMCs.

Original processing notes: Estimation of nucleated cell counts was performed using reference gene primer amplification. Data came from immunoSEQ multiplex PCR; TCRdb stores just in-frame clones and leaves some out. V and J calls and clone size are as listed in that table; D and trimming were resolved from the DNA. The table has 70,000 to 95,000 clones, about 82% seen once. CDR1 and CDR2 (germline): SGHRS, YFSETQ. This CDR3 has 15 amino acids. Trimming cost V 5 bases and J 0 bases, with 11 bases left between them. This clonotype was sampled from a woman in her sixties with acute or convalescent COVID-19. Sequenced sample: peripheral blood. The chain carries TRBV5-1 and TRBJ2-2; a possible D gene is TRBD1 (7 bases). The CDR3: CASRRDRTNTGELFF. In DNA form, the CDR3 reads TGCGCCAGCAGGCGGGACAGAACGAACACCGGGGAGCTGTTTTTT.